This T cell receptor beta chain originates from a study of blood T cell repertoires in COVID-19. Generated by immunoSEQ multiplex PCR, the TCRdb table keeps only in-frame clones and is missing some. Found here are about 230,000 clones, 70% to 90% of them singletons; the top ten hold approximately 2.6%. J was trimmed by 4 bases and V by 9 bases; bases with no gene match: 12. Germline V CDR1 and CDR2: MDHEN, SYDVKM. CDR3 size: 15 residues. The V call is TRBV28, the J call TRBJ1-5, with 7 bases identical to TRBD1. The clonotype comes from a woman aged 70-85 years with active or convalescent COVID-19. Sequenced input: peripheral blood. The CDR3, as DNA: TGTGCCAGTCTAGTTCCGCAGGGGGAGAATCAGCCCCAGCATTTT. The encoded protein is CASLVPQGENQPQHF.